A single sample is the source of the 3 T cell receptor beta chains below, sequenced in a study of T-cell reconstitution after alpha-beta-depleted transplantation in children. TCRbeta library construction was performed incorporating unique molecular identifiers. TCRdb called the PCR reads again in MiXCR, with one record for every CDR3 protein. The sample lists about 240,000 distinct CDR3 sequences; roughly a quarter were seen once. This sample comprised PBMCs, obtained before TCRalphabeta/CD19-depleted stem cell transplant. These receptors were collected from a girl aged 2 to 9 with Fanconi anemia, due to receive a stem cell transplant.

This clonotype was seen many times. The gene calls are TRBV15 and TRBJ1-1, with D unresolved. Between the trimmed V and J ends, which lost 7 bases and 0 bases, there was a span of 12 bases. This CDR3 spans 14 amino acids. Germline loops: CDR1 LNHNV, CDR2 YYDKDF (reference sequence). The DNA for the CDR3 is TGTGCCACCATCCCAAGTTACATGAACACTGAAGCTTTCTTT. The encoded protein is CATIPSYMNTEAFF.

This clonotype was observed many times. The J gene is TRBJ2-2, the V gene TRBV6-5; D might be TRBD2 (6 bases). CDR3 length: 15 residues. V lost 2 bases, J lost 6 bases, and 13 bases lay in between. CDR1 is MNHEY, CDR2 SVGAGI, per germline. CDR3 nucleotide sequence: TGTGCCAGCAGTTACGGGGCTGGGGAGGCCGGGGAGCTGTTTTTT. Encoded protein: CASSYGAGEAGELFF.

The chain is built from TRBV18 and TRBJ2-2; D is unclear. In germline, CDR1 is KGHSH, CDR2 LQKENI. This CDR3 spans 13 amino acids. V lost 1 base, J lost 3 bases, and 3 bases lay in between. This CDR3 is CASSPRYTGELFF. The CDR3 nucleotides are TGTGCCAGCTCACCACGTTACACCGGGGAGCTGTTTTTT.